The 25 T cell receptor beta chains listed next were all sequenced from one sample in a study of T cells in Graves' hyperthyroidism and ophthalmopathy. The TCR beta CDR3 regions underwent amplification using RNA transcripts as the source. Researchers ran a first-round RT-PCR on the TCR CDR3 using the HTBI primer set. MiXCR was run by TCRdb on the multiplex PCR reads, yielding one entry per CDR3 protein. The profile shows 700,000 or so distinct CDR3 sequences, around 15% of them singletons. Sequences were obtained from blood. The receptor source for this set is a woman aged 45 to 65 with Graves' ophthalmopathy.

This clonotype was seen at least ten times. The V and J genes are TRBV7-2 and TRBJ2-7; 9 positions agree with TRBD1. The CDR3 contains 12 residues. Germline CDR1 reads SGHTA; CDR2 reads FQGNSA. V was pared by 4 bases and J by 9 bases, with 4 bases of the junction left unmatched. CDR3 region: CASSSRQGVQYF. The CDR3 region has the DNA TGTGCCAGCAGCTCAAGACAGGGGGTGCAGTACTTC.

The chain joins TRBV6-5 to TRBJ2-1, with 11 bases that match TRBD2. Unmatched junction bases numbered 10, after V lost 2 bases and J lost 7 bases. This CDR3 is built from 17 residues. Per germline, CDR1 MNHEY and CDR2 SVGAGI. The CDR3 DNA is TGTGCCAGCAGTTACGAAAAACTAGCGGGAGTGGCGAATGAGCAGTTCTTC. Protein sequence: CASSYEKLAGVANEQFF.

This clonotype has more than one count but fewer than ten. The chain couples TRBV10-3 to TRBJ2-2; 7 bases agree with TRBD1. Germline V gene lookup returns CDR1 ENHRY and CDR2 SYGVKD. The V and J ends lost 2 bases and 2 bases, in that order; junction bases with no gene match: 8. This CDR3 spans 17 amino acids. This chain's CDR3 is CAISEALGQQNTGELFF. CDR3 bases: TGTGCCATCAGTGAGGCGCTGGGACAGCAAAACACCGGGGAGCTGTTTTTT.

This clonotype was seen ten or more times. This rearrangement joins TRBV3-1 to TRBJ2-3; no clear D gene. The CDR3 has 15 amino acids. The ends were cut back, 4 bases at V and 9 bases at J, with 20 bases in the middle. Germline V lookup: CDR1 LGHDT, CDR2 YNNKEL (reference sequence). The CDR3 sequence: CASSLRALSSVTQYF. DNA for the CDR3: TGTGCCAGCAGCCTCCGGGCCCTATCATCGGTCACGCAGTATTTT.

Comments on this clonotype: Given a much more abundant clone one base away, this may be a read error. The chain couples TRBV2 to TRBJ1-3, with 8 bases identical to TRBD1. The CDR3 is made up of 15 amino acids. Germline V gene data show CDR1 as SNHLY and CDR2 as FYNNEI. J was trimmed by 4 bases and V by 7 bases; bases with no gene match: 9. CDR3 protein: CASIFGQGLGNTIYF. The CDR3 coding sequence is TGTGCCAGCATATTTGGACAGGGTCTCGGAAACACCATATATTTT.

J is TRBJ1-6 and V is TRBV6-1; D is possibly TRBD1 (6 bases). This CDR3 comprises 16 residues. V was cut by 5 bases and J by 10 bases, with 21 bases left in between. The germline V gene has CDR1 MNHNS and CDR2 SASEGT. CDR3 sequence (DNA): TGTGCCAGCAGTATCGAACAGGGTGGGTGGGGATCACCCCTCCACTTT. As protein: CASSIEQGGWGSPLHF.

This clonotype was seen many times. The rearrangement links TRBV7-9 to TRBJ1-1; D is ambiguous. Germline V gene sequence: CDR1 SEHNR, CDR2 FQNEAQ (reference sequence). V dropped 5 bases and J dropped 6 bases, with 10 bases sitting between them. This CDR3 has 12 residues. This CDR3 reads CASSPGHAEAFF. CDR3 nucleotide sequence: TGTGCCAGCAGCCCCGGCCACGCTGAAGCTTTCTTT.

Ten or more counts support this clonotype. V is TRBV6-2 or TRBV6-3 and J is TRBJ1-5; 7 bases are shared with TRBD1. Germline CDR1 is MNHEY and CDR2 is SVGEGT. The CDR3 is 14 amino acids. V trimming: 2 bases; J trimming: 5 bases; junction bases outside the gene matches: 3. DNA for the CDR3: TGTGCCAGCAGTTACGGACAGGCTTATCAGCCCCAGCATTTT. Residues: CASSYGQAYQPQHF.

Of note for this clonotype: Being one base from a much bigger clone, this may be a read error. The chain is built from TRBV7-9 and TRBJ2-7; TRBD2 matches at 12 bases. Trimming removed 3 bases from V and 7 bases from J; junction bases left unmatched: 16. This CDR3 is 18 amino acids long. In germline, CDR1 is SEHNR, CDR2 FQNEAQ (reference sequence). In DNA, the CDR3 is TGTGCCAGCAGCTTGGGACTAGCGGGCATTCTAGGCGTGGGGGAGCAGTACTTC. This sequence encodes CASSLGLAGILGVGEQYF.

This clonotype was counted only a few times. The chain recombines TRBV7-2 with TRBJ2-7, with no clear D. This CDR3 has 16 residues. The germline V and J ends were trimmed by 2 bases and 4 bases, with 18 bases remaining between them. Germline V lookup: CDR1 SGHTA, CDR2 FQGNSA. Written as DNA, the CDR3 is TGTGCCAGCAGCTTATACTGGCGCGGCGCCCGGTACGAGCAGTACTTC. Its translation: CASSLYWRGARYEQYF.

This sequence joins TRBV6-2 or TRBV6-3 and TRBJ2-1; 7 nucleotides align to TRBD1. Germline lookup yields CDR1 MNHEY and CDR2 SVGEGT. CDR3 length: 19 residues. The J segment lost 0 bases and the V segment lost 0 bases, leaving 11 bases of the junction unmatched. This CDR3 is CASSYSGFGQASSYNEQFF. The CDR3, as DNA: TGTGCCAGCAGTTACTCTGGGTTCGGACAGGCAAGCTCCTACAATGAGCAGTTCTTC.

The sample holds many counts of this clonotype. This chain uses TRBV13 with TRBJ2-5; 10 bases agree with TRBD2. Germline CDR1 and CDR2: PRHDT and FYEKMQ (reference sequence). Trimming at V came to 5 bases and at J to 4 bases, leaving 13 bases not matched to a gene. This CDR3 has 17 residues. The CDR3 protein is CASSPRRASGGGETQYF. The CDR3 DNA reads as TGTGCCAGCAGCCCCAGGCGGGCTAGCGGGGGAGGAGAGACCCAGTACTTC.

The table lists this clonotype with many counts. The chain uses TRBV5-5 and TRBJ1-5, with D unresolved. V was pared by 1 base and J by 5 bases, with 10 bases between. Per germline, CDR1 SGHKS and CDR2 YYEKEE (reference sequence). The CDR3 loop spans 14 amino acids. The CDR3 nucleotides are TGTGCCAGCAGCTTGATGTTTGGGGATCAGCCCCAGCATTTT. Translating gives CASSLMFGDQPQHF.

This chain joins TRBV20-1 and TRBJ2-1; 9 bases map to TRBD1. Germline V CDR1 and CDR2: DFQATT, SNEGSKA (reference sequence). V gave up 3 bases and J gave up 5 bases; unmatched junction bases: 5. This CDR3 is built from 14 residues. The CDR3 DNA is TGCAGTGCTAGGGACAGGGGTGTGAACAATGAGCAGTTCTTC. Residues: CSARDRGVNNEQFF.

The sample holds many counts of this clonotype. The chain joins TRBV12-3 or TRBV12-4 to TRBJ2-1; TRBD2 matches at 10 bases. The CDR3 spans 14 residues. V shed 4 bases, J shed 4 bases, and the junction held 1 base outside the gene matches. The DNA for the CDR3 is TGTGCCAGCAGTTGGACTAGCGGTTACAATGAGCAGTTCTTC. It encodes CASSWTSGYNEQFF.

This clonotype occurred many times. The V call is TRBV28, the J call TRBJ2-3; 12 nucleotides line up with TRBD2. The germline gives CDR1 MDHEN, CDR2 SYDVKM. The CDR3 consists of 16 residues. The V segment lost 1 base and the J segment 8 bases; nucleotides outside the gene matches: 7. CDR3 bases: TGTGCCAGCAGTTTATTGTCTAGCGGGAGGGCAAGTACGCAGTATTTT. It encodes CASSLLSSGRASTQYF.

This clonotype was detected ten times or more. The chain links TRBV4-1 to TRBJ1-2, with a tentative D call TRBD1 (6 bases). V lost 3 bases, J lost 0 bases, and 11 bases lay in between. CDR1 is MGHRA, CDR2 YSYEKL, per germline. The CDR3 runs 15 residues. CDR3 residues: CASSQGQNSNYGYTF. The CDR3, as DNA: TGCGCCAGCAGCCAGGGACAAAACTCTAACTATGGCTACACCTTC.

This chain joins TRBV19 and TRBJ1-2; TRBD1 matches at 7 bases. The CDR3 contains 15 residues. CDR1 is LNHDA and CDR2 is SQIVND in the germline V gene (reference sequence). V lost 5 bases, J lost 7 bases, and 13 bases stayed unmatched. The CDR3 bases are TGTGCCAGTAGTCCGTACAGGGGCCGAAATCTTGGCTACACCTTC. Its protein is CASSPYRGRNLGYTF.

This clonotype was observed a handful of times. The conserved final phenylalanine or tryptophan is absent from the CDR3, which likely points to a read error. The chain has TRBV6-1 and TRBJ2-1, with D possibly matching TRBD2 (6 bases). The V gene lost 5 bases and the J gene lost 5 bases, with 16 bases spanning the gap. Per the germline V gene, CDR1 is MNHNS and CDR2 is SASEGT. This CDR3 comprises 15 residues. Here the CDR3 DNA reads TGTGCCAGCAGTATCTTCGGTAGCGGTCACAATGAGCAGTTCCTC. Translated, it gives CASSIFGSGHNEQFL.

The chain joins TRBV20-1 to TRBJ1-5; tentatively, D is TRBD1 (5 bases). The ends were cut back, 6 bases at V and 2 bases at J, with 20 bases in the middle. This CDR3 has 16 residues. In germline, CDR1 is DFQATT, CDR2 SNEGSKA (reference sequence). The CDR3 loop reads CSAERRDGGRNQPQHF. DNA of the CDR3: TGCAGTGCCGAAAGGAGGGACGGGGGACGCAATCAGCCCCAGCATTTT.

This clonotype was recorded a few times. The gene calls are TRBV18 and TRBJ2-1, with 11 bases aligning to TRBD2. The CDR3 spans 17 residues. The trim removed 5 bases at V and 0 bases at J, leaving 6 bases unmatched. Germline V gene data show CDR1 as KGHSH and CDR2 as LQKENI. Written as DNA, the CDR3 is TGTGCCAGCTCAAGTATAGCGGGAGGGAGCTCCTACAATGAGCAGTTCTTC. Its protein is CASSSIAGGSSYNEQFF.

The chain joins TRBV24-1 to TRBJ1-1; D perhaps matches TRBD1 (6 bases). With 0 bases removed from V and 8 bases from J, the gap between germline ends came to 9 bases. The length of the CDR3 is 13 residues. Germline V lookup: CDR1 KGHDR, CDR2 SFDVKD. DNA of the CDR3: TGTGCCACCAGTGATTTGGGGGGCGCGGAAGCTTTCTTT. It codes for CATSDLGGAEAFF.

This clonotype has at least ten counts. This chain uses TRBV28 with TRBJ1-1; D remains unclear. Germline-derived CDR1 and CDR2 are MDHEN and SYDVKM. V was shortened by 7 bases and J by 2 bases, with 14 bases between the two germline ends. The CDR3 consists of 14 residues. The CDR3 DNA follows: TGTGCCAGCACCCTCCCGGCAGAAAACACTGAAGCTTTCTTT. This encodes CASTLPAENTEAFF.

This clonotype was detected only a few times. This chain joins TRBV4-1 and TRBJ1-5; D is ambiguous. The CDR3 has 13 residues. V gave up 1 base and J gave up 2 bases, with 3 bases separating them. Per germline, CDR1 MGHRA and CDR2 YSYEKL. This chain's CDR3 is CASSQVGNQPQHF. The CDR3 DNA follows: TGCGCCAGCAGCCAAGTTGGCAATCAGCCCCAGCATTTT.

This clonotype was counted a few times. A read error may be the cause here, since a much bigger clone is one base away. The chain links TRBV7-2 to TRBJ2-7; 12 bases are a match to TRBD1. Germline values: CDR1 SGHTA, CDR2 FQGNSA. The CDR3 contains 15 residues. The CDR3 DNA reads as TGTGCCAGCAGCGCAAAGGGACAGGGGGCCGGTGAGCGGTACTTC. It is translated as CASSAKGQGAGERYF.